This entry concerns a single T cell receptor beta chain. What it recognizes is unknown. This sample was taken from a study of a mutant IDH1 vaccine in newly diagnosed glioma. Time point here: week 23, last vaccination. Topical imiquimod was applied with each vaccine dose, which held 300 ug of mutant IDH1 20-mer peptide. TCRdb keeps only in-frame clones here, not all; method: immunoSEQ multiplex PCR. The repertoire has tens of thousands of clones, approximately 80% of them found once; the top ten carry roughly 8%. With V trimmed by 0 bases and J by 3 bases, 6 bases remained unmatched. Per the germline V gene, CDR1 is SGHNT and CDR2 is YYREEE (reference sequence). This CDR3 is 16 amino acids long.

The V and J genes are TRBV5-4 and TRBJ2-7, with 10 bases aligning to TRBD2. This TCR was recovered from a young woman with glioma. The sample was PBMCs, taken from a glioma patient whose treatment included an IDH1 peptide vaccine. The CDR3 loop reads CASSLDGAGGNYEQYF. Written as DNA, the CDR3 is TGTGCCAGCAGCTTGGACGGAGCGGGAGGGAACTACGAGCAGTACTTC.